The next 21 T cell receptor beta chains were all read from a single sample in a study of control samples from healthy donors and cancer patients. The method was immunoSEQ multiplex PCR; TCRdb's version includes in-frame clones alone and lacks a portion of them. Among roughly 86,000 clones listed, just over 90% were seen once. The sample comprised blood. These receptors originate from a woman younger than 30 in good health.

The chain recombines TRBV11-2 with TRBJ1-2; 9 bases are a match to TRBD1. The CDR3 extends over 16 amino acids. V shed 1 base, J shed 5 bases, and the junction held 8 bases outside the gene matches. Germline V gene sequence: CDR1 SGHAT, CDR2 FQNNGV. In DNA form, the CDR3 reads TGTGCCAGCAGCTTAGTCTACGGACAGGGGCTGTATGGCTACACCTTC. This gives the protein CASSLVYGQGLYGYTF.

The J gene is TRBJ2-3, the V gene TRBV15; D unresolved. V was clipped by 10 bases and J by 2 bases, with 16 bases between them. CDR1 and CDR2 from the germline V gene are LNHNV and YYDKDF (reference sequence). The CDR3 extends over 14 amino acids. CDR3 coding DNA: TGTGCCATTAAACCTGGCGCCTCCACAGATACGCAGTATTTT. Translating gives CAIKPGASTDTQYF.

This sequence joins TRBV29-1 and TRBJ1-1, with D perhaps TRBD1 (5 bases). The CDR3 is 13 residues long. Trimming left V 8 bases short and J 2 bases short, with 15 bases between. Germline-derived CDR1 and CDR2 are SQVTM and ANQGSEA. In DNA, the CDR3 is TGCAGCTCAGAATTGGGGGGAAACACTGAAGCTTTCTTT. It encodes CSSELGGNTEAFF.

On this clone: The same CDR3 arises from other DNA sequences in this sample as well. J is TRBJ1-1 and V is TRBV10-2; D is uncertain. The V end lost 10 bases, the J end lost 1 base, and 7 bases lay between the germline ends. Germline CDR1 and CDR2: WSHSY and SAAADI. This CDR3 is 11 amino acids long. CDR3 in DNA: TGCGCCACCCTAGGGAACACTGAAGCTTTCTTT. This sequence encodes CATLGNTEAFF.

The chain recombines TRBV25-1 with TRBJ1-1, with D tentatively TRBD1 (5 bases). This CDR3 is 15 amino acids long. CDR1 and CDR2 from the germline V gene are MGHDK and SYGVNS. V was clipped by 3 bases and J by 3 bases, with 14 bases between them. CDR3 protein: CASSEARGVYTEAFF. CDR3 nucleotide sequence: TGTGCCAGCAGTGAGGCCCGGGGGGTGTACACTGAAGCTTTCTTT.

This chain uses TRBV5-6 with TRBJ2-5; D is unresolved. Deletions cut 4 bases from V and 3 bases from J, with 10 bases between. In germline, CDR1 is SGHDT, CDR2 YYEEEE. The CDR3 is 13 amino acids. The CDR3 region has the DNA TGTGCCAGCAGCGATAGGGCTAAAGAGACCCAGTACTTC. Translated, it gives CASSDRAKETQYF.

DNA for the CDR3: TGCAATTCTTGGGATAACTATGGCTACACCTTC. Protein: CNSWDNYGYTF. The rearrangement joins TRBV29-1 to TRBJ1-2; D gene uncertain. The CDR3 has 11 residues. The germline gives CDR1 SQVTM, CDR2 ANQGSEA.

The rearrangement links TRBV5-6 to TRBJ2-1, with D perhaps assigned TRBD1 or TRBD2 (5 bases each). This CDR3 comprises 14 residues. Germline values: CDR1 SGHDT, CDR2 YYEEEE. V lost 5 bases and J lost 9, with 18 bases in between. Here the CDR3 DNA reads TGTGCCAGCAGTTCTGGGGCCCCCGCGGGTGAGCAGTTCTTC. Translated, it gives CASSSGAPAGEQFF.

This clone was detected only once. The chain links TRBV5-4 to TRBJ2-1; 14 positions agree with TRBD2. The germline CDR1 and CDR2 sequences are SGHNT and YYREEE (reference sequence). V was clipped by 2 bases and J by 2 bases; unmatched bases: 3. The CDR3 has 17 residues. The CDR3 here is CASSFGLAGGTYNEQFF. CDR3 DNA sequence: TGTGCCAGCAGCTTTGGACTAGCGGGGGGTACCTACAATGAGCAGTTCTTC.

The rearrangement uses TRBV18 and TRBJ1-3, with D possibly matching TRBD1 (6 bases). Germline V gene data show CDR1 as KGHSH and CDR2 as LQKENI. The CDR3 is 17 residues long. Trimming left V 2 bases short and J 0 bases short, with 14 bases between. The CDR3, as DNA: TGTGCCAGCTCACCAGTAGGGGGGAGCGACTCTGGAAACACCATATATTTT. Translating gives CASSPVGGSDSGNTIYF.

The V gene is TRBV13, the J gene TRBJ2-1; TRBD2 matches 7 bases. The CDR3 runs 16 residues. Trimming took 5 bases from V and 2 from J; bases not matched to a gene: 9. CDR1 and CDR2 from the germline V gene are PRHDT and FYEKMQ (reference sequence). The CDR3 spells CASSPDGTKAYNEQFF. For the CDR3, the DNA is TGTGCCAGCAGCCCGGACGGGACTAAAGCCTACAATGAGCAGTTCTTC.

The chain has TRBV27 and TRBJ1-1; TRBD1 agrees at 9 bases. From germline, CDR1 is MNHEY and CDR2 SMNVEV (reference sequence). V gave up 4 bases and J gave up 11 bases; unmatched junction bases: 11. The CDR3 is 14 residues long. The CDR3 sequence: CASSYSGTGNEAFF. In DNA form, the CDR3 reads TGTGCCAGCAGTTATTCCGGGACAGGGAACGAGGCTTTCTTT.

The gene calls are TRBV7-3 and TRBJ1-2, with D perhaps matching TRBD1 (5 bases). Germline lookup yields CDR1 SGHTA and CDR2 FQGTGA. This CDR3 comprises 12 residues. CDR3 nucleotides: TGTGCTACAGGTAGCCCAGACTATGGCTACACCTTC. Residues: CATGSPDYGYTF.

This chain connects TRBV12-3 or TRBV12-4 to TRBJ1-5; maybe TRBD1 (6 bases). Trimming cost V 7 bases and J 4 bases, with 11 bases left between them. This CDR3 spans 13 amino acids. CDR3 region: CASKTGQNQPQHF. Written as DNA, the CDR3 is TGTGCCAGCAAAACAGGGCAGAATCAGCCCCAGCATTTT.

The chain links TRBV6-1 to TRBJ1-5, with D unclear. Germline V gene sequence: CDR1 MNHNS, CDR2 SASEGT. The V end lost 1 base, the J end lost 0 bases, and 10 bases lay between the germline ends. This CDR3 has 16 amino acids. The CDR3 bases are TGTGCCAGCAGTGAAGGTGCCGCGGTTAGCAATCAGCCCCAGCATTTT. This sequence encodes CASSEGAAVSNQPQHF.

The rearrangement links TRBV4-1 to TRBJ1-2; no clear D gene. The CDR3 spans 14 residues. The germline V gene encodes CDR1 MGHRA and CDR2 YSYEKL. V was pared by 1 base and J by 3 bases, with 9 bases between. CDR3 loop: CASSQGVSYYGYTF. DNA of the CDR3: TGCGCCAGCAGCCAAGGGGTATCGTACTATGGCTACACCTTC.

The J gene is TRBJ2-1, the V gene TRBV6-5, with D hard to call. CDR1 is MNHEY and CDR2 is SVGAGI in the germline V gene. Trimming removed 5 bases from V and 0 bases from J, with 11 bases in between. The CDR3 contains 15 residues. As DNA, the CDR3 is TGTGCCAGCAGTAACTTTGACCGCTCCTACAATGAGCAGTTCTTC. As protein: CASSNFDRSYNEQFF.

This chain links TRBV7-9 with TRBJ2-1, with 13 bases aligning to TRBD2. The CDR3 has 17 amino acids. V lost 0 bases, J lost 4 bases, and 3 bases stayed unmatched. Germline V gives CDR1 SEHNR, CDR2 FQNEAQ (reference sequence). The DNA of the CDR3 is TGTGCCAGCAGCTTAGCCCGGACTAGCGGGGGTTACAATGAGCAGTTCTTC. Translation: CASSLARTSGGYNEQFF.

This sequence joins TRBV5-4 and TRBJ2-1; 12 bases line up with TRBD2. The CDR3 spans 16 residues. The germline V gene encodes CDR1 SGHNT and CDR2 YYREEE (reference sequence). The trim removed 3 bases at V and 2 bases at J, leaving 3 bases unmatched. Written as DNA, the CDR3 is TGTGCCAGCAGCTCGACTAGCGGGGGACCCTACAATGAGCAGTTCTTC. Amino acid sequence: CASSSTSGGPYNEQFF.

The genes are TRBV6-1 and TRBJ1-5, with TRBD1 as a possible D gene (5 bases). CDR1 MNHNS and CDR2 SASEGT come from the germline V gene. V was clipped by 2 bases and J by 1 base, with 12 bases between them. CDR3 length: 16 amino acids. In DNA, the CDR3 is TGTGCCAGCAGTGAAAGTCAGGGCAGGAGCAATCAGCCCCAGCATTTT. It translates to CASSESQGRSNQPQHF.

The gene calls are TRBV7-9 and TRBJ1-1; D not certain. The CDR3 covers 15 residues. V was shortened by 2 bases and J by 0 bases, with 10 bases between the two germline ends. Germline CDR1 and CDR2: SEHNR and FQNEAQ (reference sequence). The CDR3 sequence is CASSLRLALNTEAFF. CDR3 sequence (DNA): TGTGCCAGCAGCTTACGACTAGCCTTGAACACTGAAGCTTTCTTT.